This is a list of T cell receptor beta chains from one sample in a study of Ad26.COV2.S vaccination and SARS-CoV-2 variants. Produced via immunoSEQ multiplex PCR; TCRdb's table is partial and in-frame only. This table holds roughly 420,000 clones, 80% to 90% found once. The sample here was peripheral blood, taken in a trial of Ad26.COV2.S vaccine versus placebo. The receptors originated from a person between 18 and 65 years old who received the Ad26.COV2.S COVID-19 vaccine or a placebo. Each CDR3 is given without its conserved first and last residue.

length	V	J	CDR3
11	TRBV29-1	TRBJ2-5	SATRGDRSAQY
12	TRBV11-3	TRBJ2-1	ASSLGGSYNEQF
12	TRBV5-1	TRBJ1-5	ASSLGEGHQPQH
14	TRBV7-9	TRBJ1-3	ASSSWTVSSGNTIY
14	TRBV16	TRBJ1-5	ASSPQTGVNNQPQH
13	TRBV2	TRBJ2-7	ASSARAGEPYEQY
11	TRBV18	TRBJ1-1	ASLDVLDTEAF
11	TRBV4-2	TRBJ2-7	ASSQDPGMQQY
14	TRBV4-1	TRBJ2-5	ASSQGTSGSGETQY
15	TRBV28	TRBJ2-3	ASSLDLAGGGTDTQY
15	TRBV7-2	TRBJ1-1	ASSLGPQGKMNTEAF
13	TRBV18	TRBJ2-1	ASSNLRDGDNEQF
14	TRBV28	TRBJ1-2	ASSFRRGRPPYGYT
14	TRBV2	TRBJ2-1	ASSEGAGVRYNEQF
14	TRBV27	TRBJ2-1	ASSKLAGESYNEQF
13	TRBV5-1	TRBJ2-1	ASSLSSVPGNEQF
12	TRBV2	TRBJ2-5	ASRQTSGSETQY
12	TRBV6-6	TRBJ2-1	ASSYGRLADEQF
14	TRBV27	TRBJ1-5	ASSLFGGLQNQPQH
13	TRBV4-3	TRBJ2-2	ASSQDSSRTGELF
13	TRBV25-1	TRBJ2-2	ASSDFRANTGELF
12	TRBV9	TRBJ2-3	ASSVAGRQDTQY
9	TRBV2	TRBJ1-2	ASDTVGGRT
13	TRBV27	TRBJ2-1	ASSLYGGGAFEQF
12	TRBV3-1/TRBV3-2	TRBJ2-1	ASSRGVGNNEQF
15	TRBV4-2	TRBJ1-4	ASSQEGSRATNEKLF
13	TRBV7-2	TRBJ1-1	ASSARVVMDTEAF
13	TRBV7-8	TRBJ1-2	ASSSPLGHNYGYT
11	TRBV5-6	TRBJ2-7	ASSEDGLDEQY
12	TRBV6-5	TRBJ2-1	ASRTTGRDNEQF
10	TRBV2	TRBJ1-5	ASSFFEVAQH
17	TRBV24-1	TRBJ2-2	ATSEFGTSGGPNTGELF
10	TRBV5-6	TRBJ1-2	ASSLWGSGYT
13	TRBV18	TRBJ1-6	ASSPTLGSNSPLH
14	TRBV28	TRBJ2-6	ASSSARTSGANVLT
13	TRBV24-1	TRBJ2-3	ATSDPRQGENAQY
11	TRBV28	TRBJ2-5	ASSLWRRETQY
13	TRBV11-3	TRBJ1-1	ASSFGRGRGTEAF
13	TRBV5-1	TRBJ2-3	ASSLIGTGSDTQY
12	TRBV4-1	TRBJ1-1	ASSQPGQGFEAF
11	TRBV4-3	TRBJ1-2	ASSQEQGGGYT
12	TRBV27	TRBJ1-2	ASRNRDRYYGYT
10	TRBV6-2/TRBV6-3	TRBJ2-5	ASSNRVETQY
13	TRBV3-1/TRBV3-2	TRBJ2-2	ASSQGAVNTGELF
13	TRBV7-3	TRBJ2-1	ASSFSRVNPNEQF